This T cell receptor beta chain was sequenced for a study of T cells in Graves' hyperthyroidism and ophthalmopathy. RNA transcripts were the template for amplifying TCR beta CDR3 regions. HTBI primers were used for first-round RT-PCR of the TCR CDR3. One entry per CDR3 protein results from TCRdb running MiXCR on the multiplex PCR reads. The sample gives about 580,000 distinct CDR3 sequences, about half of which show up once; approximately 8.4% is in the top ten. Based on clinical symptoms, serum thyroxine and TRAb, thyroid ultrasound and orbital computed tomography, diagnoses were reached. This clonotype was seen many times. The material sequenced was peripheral blood or thyroid tissue (not recorded which). The receptor's source is a woman in her late teens or twenties with Graves' hyperthyroidism.

The CDR3 sequence: CASSQVAASEQYF. For the CDR3, the DNA is TGTGCCAGCAGTCAAGTAGCGGCCTCTGAGCAGTACTTC. The chain carries TRBV2 and TRBJ2-7; possibly TRBD2 for D (6 bases). Germline lookup yields CDR1 SNHLY and CDR2 FYNNEI. The CDR3 runs 13 residues. V lost 5 bases and J lost 7, with 15 bases in between.